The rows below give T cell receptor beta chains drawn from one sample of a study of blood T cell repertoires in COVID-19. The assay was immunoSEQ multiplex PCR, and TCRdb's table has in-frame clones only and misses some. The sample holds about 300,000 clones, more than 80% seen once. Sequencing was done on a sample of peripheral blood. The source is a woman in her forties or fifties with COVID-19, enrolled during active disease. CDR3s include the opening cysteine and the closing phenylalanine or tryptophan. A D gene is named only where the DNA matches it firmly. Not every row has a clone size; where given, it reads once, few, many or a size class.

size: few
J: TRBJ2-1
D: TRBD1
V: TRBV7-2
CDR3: CASSPGTASYNEQFF
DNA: TGTGCCAGCAGCCCCGGGACAGCCTCCTACAATGAGCAGTTCTTC

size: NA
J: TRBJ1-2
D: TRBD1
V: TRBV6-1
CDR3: CASSEAARQGFYGYTF
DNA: TGTGCCAGCAGTGAAGCTGCGAGACAGGGCTTCTATGGCTACACCTTC

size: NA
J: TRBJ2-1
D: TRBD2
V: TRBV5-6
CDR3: CASSRLAGGYNEQFF
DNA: TGTGCCAGCAGCCGACTAGCGGGAGGGTACAATGAGCAGTTCTTC

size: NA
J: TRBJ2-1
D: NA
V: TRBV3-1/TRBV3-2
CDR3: CASSHLRGGANEQFF
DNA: TGTGCCAGCAGCCATCTAAGGGGGGGGGCCAATGAGCAGTTCTTC

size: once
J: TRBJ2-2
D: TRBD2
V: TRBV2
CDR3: CASSETSGRGTGELFF
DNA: TGTGCCAGCAGTGAAACTAGCGGGAGGGGAACCGGGGAGCTGTTTTTT

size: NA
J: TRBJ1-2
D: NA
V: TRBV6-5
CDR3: CASYRGGYGYTF
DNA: TGTGCCAGTTATAGGGGAGGCTATGGCTACACCTTC

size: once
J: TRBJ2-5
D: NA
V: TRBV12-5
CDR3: CASAQGEVWQETQYF
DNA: TGTGCTAGTGCCCAAGGAGAGGTTTGGCAAGAGACCCAGTACTTC

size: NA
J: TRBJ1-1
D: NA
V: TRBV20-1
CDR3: CSASLVRASLNTEAFF
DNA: TGCAGTGCTAGTTTGGTCAGGGCCTCTCTGAACACTGAAGCTTTCTTT

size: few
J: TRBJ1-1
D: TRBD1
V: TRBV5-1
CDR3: CASSPGTGGLGTEAFF
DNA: TGCGCCAGCAGCCCCGGGACAGGGGGACTTGGGACTGAAGCTTTCTTT

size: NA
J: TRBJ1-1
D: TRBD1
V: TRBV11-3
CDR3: CASSLVGTGLNTEAFF
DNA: TGTGCCAGCAGCTTAGTAGGGACAGGCTTGAACACTGAAGCTTTCTTT

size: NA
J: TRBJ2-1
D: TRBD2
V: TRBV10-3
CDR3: CAIRKQAGGDNEQFF
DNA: TGTGCCATCAGGAAGCAAGCGGGAGGGGACAATGAGCAGTTCTTC

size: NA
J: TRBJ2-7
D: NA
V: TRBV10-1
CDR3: CASSESGRVPYEQYF
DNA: TGCGCCAGCAGTGAGTCCGGCAGGGTTCCCTACGAGCAGTACTTC

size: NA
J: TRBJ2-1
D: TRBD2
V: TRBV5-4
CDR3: CASSLMTSVPYNEQFF
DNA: TGTGCCAGCAGCTTGATGACTAGCGTCCCCTACAATGAGCAGTTCTTC

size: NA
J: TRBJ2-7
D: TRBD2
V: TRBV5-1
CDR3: CASSTTRLAGGREQYF
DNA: TGCGCCAGCAGCACAACCAGACTAGCGGGAGGTCGCGAGCAGTATTTC

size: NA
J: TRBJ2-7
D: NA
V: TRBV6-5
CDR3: CASSSPGSPSYEQYF
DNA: TGTGCCAGCAGTTCTCCAGGCTCTCCCTCCTACGAGCAGTACTTC

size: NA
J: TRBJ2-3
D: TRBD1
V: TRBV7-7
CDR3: CASSLGQGARDTQYF
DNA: TGTGCTAGCAGCTTGGGACAGGGAGCTCGGGATACGCAGTATTTT

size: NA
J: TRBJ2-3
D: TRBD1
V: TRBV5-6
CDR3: CASSLGTGGRDTQYF
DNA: TGTGCCAGCAGCCTCGGGACAGGGGGCAGAGATACGCAGTATTTT

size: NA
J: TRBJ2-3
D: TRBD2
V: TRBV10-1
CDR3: CASSDLAGGRNTQYF
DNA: TGCGCCAGCAGTGACCTAGCGGGAGGGCGTAATACGCAGTATTTT

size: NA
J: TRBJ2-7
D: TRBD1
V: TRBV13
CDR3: CASSLIGPRTGPYEQYF
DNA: TGTGCCAGCAGCTTAATTGGCCCGAGGACAGGACCCTACGAGCAGTACTTC

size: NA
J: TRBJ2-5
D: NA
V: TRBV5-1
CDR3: CASSLLRAQETQYF
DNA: TGCGCCAGCAGCTTGCTCAGGGCCCAAGAGACCCAGTACTTC

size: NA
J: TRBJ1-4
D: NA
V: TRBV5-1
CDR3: CASRTGGTNEKLFF
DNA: TGCGCCAGCAGGACCGGGGGGACTAATGAAAAACTGTTTTTT

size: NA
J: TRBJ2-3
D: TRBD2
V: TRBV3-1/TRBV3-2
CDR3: CASSFGRHTDTQYF
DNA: TGTGCCAGCAGTTTCGGGAGGCACACAGATACGCAGTATTTT

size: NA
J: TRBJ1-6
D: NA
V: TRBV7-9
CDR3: CASSLRGSGNSPLHF
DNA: TGTGCCAGCAGCTTAAGGGGCTCCGGTAATTCACCCCTCCACTTT

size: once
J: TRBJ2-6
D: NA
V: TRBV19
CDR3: CASIGGFSGANVLTF
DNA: TGTGCCAGTATCGGGGGTTTCTCTGGGGCCAACGTCCTGACTTTC

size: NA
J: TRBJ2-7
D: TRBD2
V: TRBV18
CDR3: CASSPGRASYEQYF
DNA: TGTGCCAGCTCACCCGGGAGGGCCTCCTACGAGCAGTACTTC

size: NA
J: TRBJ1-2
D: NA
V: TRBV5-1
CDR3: CASSYTGREGYTF
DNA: TGCGCCAGCAGCTATACAGGGAGAGAAGGCTACACCTTC

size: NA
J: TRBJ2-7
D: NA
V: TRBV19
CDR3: CASSAGYEQYF
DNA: TGTGCCAGTAGTGCAGGGTACGAGCAGTACTTC

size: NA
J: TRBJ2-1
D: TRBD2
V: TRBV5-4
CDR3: CASSSTSENYNEQFF
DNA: TGTGCCAGCAGCTCGACTAGCGAGAACTACAATGAGCAGTTCTTC

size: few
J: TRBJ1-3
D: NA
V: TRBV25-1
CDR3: CASSDSVSGNTIYF
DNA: TGTGCCAGCAGTGACTCTGTCTCTGGAAACACCATATATTTT

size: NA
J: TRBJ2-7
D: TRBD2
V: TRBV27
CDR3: CASSILGTSGSYEQYF
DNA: TGTGCCAGCAGTATACTCGGGACTAGCGGGAGCTACGAGCAGTACTTC

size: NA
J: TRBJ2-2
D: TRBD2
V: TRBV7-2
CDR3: CASSSRGIAGELFF
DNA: TGTGCCAGCAGCTCGCGGGGGATCGCCGGGGAGCTGTTTTTT

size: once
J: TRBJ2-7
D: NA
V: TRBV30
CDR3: CAWRGPDTKSSYEQYF
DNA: TGTGCCTGGAGGGGCCCCGACACGAAGTCCTCCTACGAGCAGTACTTC

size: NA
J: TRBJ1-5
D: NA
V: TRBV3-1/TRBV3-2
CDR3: CASSQWADNQPQHF
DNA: TGTGCCAGCAGCCAGTGGGCTGACAATCAGCCCCAGCATTTT

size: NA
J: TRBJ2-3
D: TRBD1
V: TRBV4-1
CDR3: CASSQAGTDTDTQYF
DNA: TGCGCCAGCAGCCAGGCCGGGACAGATACAGATACGCAGTATTTT

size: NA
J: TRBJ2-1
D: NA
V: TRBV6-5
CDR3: CASSYSPQTGNEQFF
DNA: TGTGCCAGCAGTTACTCGCCTCAAACCGGCAATGAGCAGTTCTTC

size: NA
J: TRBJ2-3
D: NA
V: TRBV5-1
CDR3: CASSLAGPSTDTQYF
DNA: TGCGCCAGCAGCTTGGCCGGTCCGAGCACAGATACGCAGTATTTT

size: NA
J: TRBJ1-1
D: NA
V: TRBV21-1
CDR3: CASSKVGVDRYEAFF
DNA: TGTGCCAGCAGCAAAGTTGGAGTAGATCGCTATGAAGCTTTCTTT

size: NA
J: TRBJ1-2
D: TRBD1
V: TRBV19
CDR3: CASIPGQGDYGYTF
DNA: TGTGCCAGTATCCCGGGACAGGGTGACTATGGCTACACCTTC

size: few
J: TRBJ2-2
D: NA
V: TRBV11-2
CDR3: CASSLVSQGPGELFF
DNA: TGTGCCAGCAGCTTAGTTTCACAGGGCCCCGGGGAGCTGTTTTTT

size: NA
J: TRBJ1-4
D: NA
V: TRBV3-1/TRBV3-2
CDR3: CASSRGPLREKLFF
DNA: TGTGCCAGCAGCCGGGGCCCTCTCAGGGAAAAACTGTTTTTT